This passage covers 20 T cell receptor beta chains from one sample sequenced in a study of immune evolution from preneoplasia to lung adenocarcinoma. The data were produced by immunoSEQ multiplex PCR, yet TCRdb's version contains in-frame clones alone and is incomplete. The data hold about 4,900 clones, with roughly 76% observed a single time. Source material: FFPE minimally invasive lung adenocarcinoma tissue. These receptor sequences come from a person aged 60-79 years with lung adenocarcinoma.

The chain carries TRBV19 and TRBJ2-2; D ambiguous. The CDR3 is 12 amino acids. Germline CDR1 reads LNHDA; CDR2 reads SQIVND (reference sequence). V lost 7 bases to trimming and J lost 4 bases, with 7 bases between them. CDR3 sequence: CASKGGTGELFF. The CDR3 DNA is TGTGCCAGTAAGGGCGGCACCGGGGAGCTGTTTTTT. Together with reference TRBV19 and TRBJ2-2, the CDR3 gives the full variable domain: DGGITQSPKYLFRKEGQNVTLSCEQNLNHDAMYWYRQDPGQGLRLIYYSQIVNDFQKGDIAEGYSVSREKKESFPLTVTSAQKNPTAFYLCASKGGTGELFFGEGSRLTVL.

This chain uses TRBV6-4 with TRBJ2-6, with D unresolved. V was clipped by 6 bases and J by 0 bases, with 9 bases between them. CDR1 and CDR2 (germline): MRHNA, SNTAGT. This CDR3 region has 15 residues. The CDR3 region is CASSPGHSGANVLTF. The CDR3 DNA follows: TGTGCCAGCAGCCCGGGTCACTCTGGGGCCAACGTCCTGACTTTC.

V is TRBV4-2 and J is TRBJ2-3; perhaps TRBD2 as D (6 bases). Germline V gene data show CDR1 as LGHNA and CDR2 as YNFKEQ. Trimming cost V 1 base and J 5 bases, with 16 bases left between them. The CDR3 covers 16 residues. CDR3 sequence reads: CASSQGAQRAGDTQYF. CDR3 nucleotides: TGTGCCAGCAGCCAAGGTGCACAGCGGGCAGGAGATACGCAGTATTTT.

The chain uses TRBV19 and TRBJ2-3; either TRBD1 or TRBD2 may fit D (5 bases each). Between the trimmed V and J ends, which lost 6 bases and 0 bases, there was a span of 13 bases. Per the germline V gene, CDR1 is LNHDA and CDR2 is SQIVND (reference sequence). This CDR3 contains 15 residues. DNA for the CDR3: TGTGCCAGTAGCGACCCCGGGGCTAGCACAGATACGCAGTATTTT. It encodes CASSDPGASTDTQYF.

V gene TRBV5-1 combines with J gene TRBJ2-5; D might be TRBD1 or TRBD2, each matching 6 bases. Trimming took 5 bases from V and 4 from J, leaving 15 bases between them. This CDR3 has 14 amino acids. Germline CDR1 reads SGHRS; CDR2 reads YFSETQ. CDR3 sequence: CASRQEGVGETQYF. The CDR3 DNA reads TGCGCCAGCAGACAGGAGGGGGTCGGAGAGACCCAGTACTTC.

The V call is TRBV6-5, the J call TRBJ1-3, with D possibly matching TRBD1 (5 bases). The germline gives CDR1 MNHEY, CDR2 SVGAGI. Trimming removed 4 bases from V and 2 bases from J, with 9 bases in between. The CDR3 length is 14 residues. CDR3 nucleotides: TGTGCCAGCAGTTCCTCGGGGGCTGGAAACACCATATATTTT. Amino acids: CASSSSGAGNTIYF.

The chain carries TRBV28 and TRBJ1-5, with TRBD1 as a possible D gene (6 bases). Germline values: CDR1 MDHEN, CDR2 SYDVKM. Trimming removed 5 bases at V and 9 bases at J, with 14 bases between. This CDR3 spans 13 amino acids. CDR3: CASSRAGALPQHF. DNA of the CDR3: TGTGCCAGCAGTAGGGCGGGGGCTCTGCCCCAGCATTTT.

The V call is TRBV9, the J call TRBJ1-2, with TRBD1 as a possible D gene (5 bases). V was shortened by 0 bases and J by 4 bases, with 16 bases between the two germline ends. Germline CDR1 and CDR2: SGDLS and YYNGEE. The CDR3 is made up of 16 amino acids. The CDR3 is CASSVGGTGDLYGYTF. The CDR3 DNA reads TGTGCCAGCAGCGTAGGCGGCACCGGGGACCTCTATGGCTACACCTTC.

This chain uses TRBV4-1 with TRBJ2-1; D is unresolved. This CDR3 comprises 15 residues. Germline V gene lookup returns CDR1 MGHRA and CDR2 YSYEKL. The V and J ends lost 4 bases and 4 bases respectively, with 14 bases between them. The CDR3 nucleotides are TGCGCCAGCAGCCTGAGTCAGGTGAATTACAATGAGCAGTTCTTC. This translates into CASSLSQVNYNEQFF.

V is TRBV5-1 and J is TRBJ1-5, with unresolved D. CDR1 and CDR2 (germline): SGHRS, YFSETQ. The CDR3 sequence is 14 residues long. The germline V and J ends were trimmed by 1 base and 3 bases, with 8 bases remaining between them. The CDR3 nucleotides read TGCGCCAGCAGCTTGAACCCAGACAATCAGCCCCAGCATTTT. Protein: CASSLNPDNQPQHF.

A note on this clone: One end of the junction does not line up with germline, which may come from a read error. The chain recombines TRBV7-7 with TRBJ2-2; unclear D gene. Germline-derived CDR1 and CDR2 are SSHAT and FNYEAQ (reference sequence). The CDR3 extends over 14 amino acids. The CDR3 DNA sequence: TGTGCTAGCAGGATGGTTGGGCACACCGGGGAGCTGTTTTTT. The encoded protein is CASRMVGHTGELFF.

The J gene is TRBJ1-1, the V gene TRBV9; no clear D. The CDR3 is made up of 14 amino acids. Germline CDR1 SGDLS, CDR2 YYNGEE. Trimming shortened V by 1 base and J by 0 bases, and 7 bases separated the two germline ends. CDR3 in amino acids: CASSVTGMNTEAFF. CDR3 coding DNA: TGTGCCAGCAGCGTAACGGGCATGAACACTGAAGCTTTCTTT.

This clone was detected once. The rearrangement uses TRBV7-2 and TRBJ1-2, with D possibly matching TRBD1 (6 bases). V was cut by 5 bases and J by 6 bases, with 19 bases left in between. Germline CDR1 SGHTA, CDR2 FQGNSA. This CDR3 spans 15 amino acids. DNA for the CDR3: TGTGCCAGCAGCCTAACCACAGGGATCTCCGATGGCTACACCTTC. This gives the protein CASSLTTGISDGYTF.

The rearrangement links TRBV9 to TRBJ1-5, with D perhaps TRBD1 (5 bases). CDR3 length: 15 amino acids. Between the trimmed V and J ends, which lost 3 bases and 0 bases, there was a span of 10 bases. The germline gives CDR1 SGDLS, CDR2 YYNGEE. CDR3 in DNA: TGTGCCAGCAGCGCGACAGCTTTTAGCAATCAGCCCCAGCATTTT. Translated, it gives CASSATAFSNQPQHF.

This clone was recorded a few times. This chain joins TRBV28 and TRBJ1-6, with D uncertain. V gave up 6 bases and J gave up 6 bases, with 12 bases separating them. The length of the CDR3 is 14 residues. The germline V gene has CDR1 MDHEN and CDR2 SYDVKM. CDR3: CASSTDGFNSPLHF. In DNA form, the CDR3 reads TGTGCCAGCAGCACGGACGGGTTTAATTCACCCCTCCACTTT.

The J gene is TRBJ2-5, the V gene TRBV2; tentative D call: TRBD1 (5 bases). The closer fit of TRBJ2-7 to the DNA end suggests the J call may be wrong. Germline assignment: CDR1 SNHLY and CDR2 FYNNEI. The CDR3 is 12 amino acids. The CDR3: CASRQDSYEQYF. The CDR3 bases are TGTGCCAGCAGACAGGATTCGTACGAGCAGTACTTC.

This clone was observed a handful of times. The rearrangement links TRBV7-9 to TRBJ1-2; 10 positions match TRBD1. The CDR3 contains 15 residues. Trimming took 5 bases from V and 4 from J; bases not matched to a gene: 7. Germline CDR1 reads SEHNR; CDR2 reads FQNEAQ (reference sequence). CDR3 coding DNA: TGTGCCAGCAGCGCAGGGACAGGGGTTCGCTATGGCTACACCTTC. This encodes CASSAGTGVRYGYTF.

The chain has TRBV11-3 and TRBJ2-5; D gene ambiguous. CDR3 size: 12 residues. Between the trimmed V and J ends, which lost 5 bases and 0 bases, there was a span of 4 bases. Germline values: CDR1 SGHNT, CDR2 YENEEA. CDR3 nucleotide sequence: TGTGCCAGCAGCCTAAACCAAGAGACCCAGTACTTC. It translates to CASSLNQETQYF.

This clone was picked up a small number of times. The rearrangement links TRBV27 to TRBJ1-1; 8 positions agree with TRBD1. Trimming removed 5 bases from V and 7 bases from J; junction bases left unmatched: 6. CDR3 length: 13 amino acids. The germline gives CDR1 MNHEY, CDR2 SMNVEV (reference sequence). The CDR3 nucleotides read TGTGCCAGCAGTCCACAGGGGGTAGGTGAAGCTTTCTTT. Amino acid sequence: CASSPQGVGEAFF.

The gene calls are TRBV5-1 and TRBJ2-6, with a tentative D call TRBD2 (6 bases). This CDR3 spans 17 amino acids. The germline CDR1 and CDR2 sequences are SGHRS and YFSETQ. The V gene lost 4 bases and the J gene lost 0 bases, with 14 bases spanning the gap. The CDR3 coding sequence is TGCGCCAGCAGCCCCTGGGGAGGAAGCTCTGGGGCCAACGTCCTGACTTTC. It specifies CASSPWGGSSGANVLTF.